This TCR beta chain emerged from a study of control samples from healthy donors and cancer patients (dated by TCRdb to the early 2020s). Trimming leaves V shorter by 5 bases and J shorter by 3 bases, with the junction holding 8 bases beyond the gene matches. The germline V gene supplies CDR1 SGHVS and CDR2 FQNEAQ. The CDR3, from cysteine to phenylalanine, totals 17 residues. The sequence is cut down to CDR3 DNA, 51 bases in frame from base 1. Regarding this clone: The antigen it recognizes is unknown. One base away there is no much larger clone; base qualities are not given.

The library was made by the immunoSEQ multiplex PCR assay. Entries here come from immuneACCESS through TCRdb and include only in-frame sequences with V and J called. Some clones fail to appear in such tables; in the studies checked, an unresolved V gene covers under half of the shortfall, and the cause of the remainder is unknown. The sample records 120,000 to 150,000 clones, about 90% of which are singletons. Under 4% of the sample is taken by the ten largest. The chain joins TRBV7-8 to TRBJ1-6; the central 9 bases match TRBD1. Sequenced input: blood. This TCR was sampled from a man aged 25-40 years in good health. The CDR3 is CASSHPTTGGYNSPLHF. The sequenced DNA: TGTGCCAGCAGCCACCCAACGACAGGGGGCTATAATTCACCCCTCCACTTT. Reference TRBV7-8 and TRBJ1-6 proteins supply the regions before and after the CDR3; the full variable domain is: GAGVSQSPRYKVAKRGQDVALRCDPISGHVSLFWYQQALGQGPEFLTYFQNEAQLDKSGLPSDRFFAERPEGSVSTLKIQRTQQEDSAVYLCASSHPTTGGYNSPLHFGNGTRLTVT.